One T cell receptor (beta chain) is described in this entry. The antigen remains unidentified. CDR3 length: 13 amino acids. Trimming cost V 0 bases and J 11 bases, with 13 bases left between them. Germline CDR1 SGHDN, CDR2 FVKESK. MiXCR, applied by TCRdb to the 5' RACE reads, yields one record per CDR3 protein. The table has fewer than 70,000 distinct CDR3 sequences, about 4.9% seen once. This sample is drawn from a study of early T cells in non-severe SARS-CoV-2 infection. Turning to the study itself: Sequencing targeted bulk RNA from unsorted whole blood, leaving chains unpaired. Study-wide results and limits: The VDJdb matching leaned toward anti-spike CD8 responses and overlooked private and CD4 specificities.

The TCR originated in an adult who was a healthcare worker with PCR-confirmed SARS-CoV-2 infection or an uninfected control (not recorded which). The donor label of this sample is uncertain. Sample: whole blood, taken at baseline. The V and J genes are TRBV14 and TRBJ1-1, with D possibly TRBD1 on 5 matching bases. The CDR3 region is CASSQEGAGKAFF. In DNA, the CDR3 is TGTGCCAGCAGCCAAGAAGGGGCGGGCAAGGCTTTCTTT.